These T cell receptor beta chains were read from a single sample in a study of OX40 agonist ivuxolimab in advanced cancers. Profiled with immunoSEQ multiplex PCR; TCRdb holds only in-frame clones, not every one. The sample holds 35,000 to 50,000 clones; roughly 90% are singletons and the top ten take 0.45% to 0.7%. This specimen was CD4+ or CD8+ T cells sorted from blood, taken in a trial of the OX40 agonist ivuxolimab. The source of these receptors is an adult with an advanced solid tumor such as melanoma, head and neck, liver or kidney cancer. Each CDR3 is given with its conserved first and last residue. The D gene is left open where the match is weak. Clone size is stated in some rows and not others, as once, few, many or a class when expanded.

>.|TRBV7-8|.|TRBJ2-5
CASSLGGPGETQYF
TGTGCCAGCAGCTTAGGGGGGCCGGGGGAGACCCAGTACTTC
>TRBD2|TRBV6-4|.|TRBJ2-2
CASSEQAGANTGELFF
TGTGCCAGCAGTGAGCAGGCGGGGGCGAACACCGGGGAGCTGTTTTTT
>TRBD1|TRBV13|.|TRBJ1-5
CASSSDREGPQHF
TGTGCCAGCAGCTCGGACAGGGAGGGGCCCCAGCATTTT
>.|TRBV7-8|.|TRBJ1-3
CASSRSGPGNTIYF
TGTGCCAGCAGCCGGAGTGGCCCCGGAAACACCATATATTTT
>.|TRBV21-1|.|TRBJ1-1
CASSKTCEAFF
TGTGCCAGCAGCAAAACGTGTGAAGCTTTCTTT
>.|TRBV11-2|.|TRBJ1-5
CASSLERSGNQPQHF
TGTGCCAGCAGCTTAGAAAGATCGGGGAATCAGCCCCAGCATTTT
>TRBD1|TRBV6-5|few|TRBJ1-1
CASSPRQGGNTEAFF
TGTGCCAGCAGCCCCCGACAGGGTGGGAACACTGAAGCTTTCTTT
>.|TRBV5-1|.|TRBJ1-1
CASSLGAQRAFF
TGCGCCAGCAGTCTTGGGGCTCAGCGGGCTTTCTTT
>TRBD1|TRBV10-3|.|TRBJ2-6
CAISESGGQVLDSGANVLTF
TGTGCCATCAGTGAGTCGGGGGGACAGGTCTTAGACTCTGGGGCCAACGTCCTGACTTTC
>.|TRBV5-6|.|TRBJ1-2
CASSRSPTSGYTF
TGTGCCAGCAGTAGGTCCCCGACAAGCGGCTACACCTTC
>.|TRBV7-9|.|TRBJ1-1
CASSQTGSDTEAFF
TGTGCCAGCAGCCAAACAGGGTCGGACACTGAAGCTTTCTTT
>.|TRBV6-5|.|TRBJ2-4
CASTSPGVDIQYF
TGTGCCAGCACTTCACCAGGGGTCGACATTCAGTACTTC
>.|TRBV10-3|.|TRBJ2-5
CAISEGPWDSVQETQYF
TGTGCCATCAGTGAAGGGCCCTGGGACTCCGTCCAAGAGACCCAGTACTTC
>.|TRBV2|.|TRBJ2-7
CASSGEFDSSYEQYF
TGTGCCAGCAGTGGGGAATTCGACAGCTCCTACGAGCAGTACTTC
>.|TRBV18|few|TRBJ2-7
CASSPARDEQYF
TGTGCCAGCTCACCCGCGAGGGACGAGCAGTACTTC
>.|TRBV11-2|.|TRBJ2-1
CASSPGIREFF
TGTGCCAGCAGCCCCGGGATTCGGGAGTTCTTC
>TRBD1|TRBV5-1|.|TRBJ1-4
CASSAGTGDEKLFF
TGCGCCAGCAGCGCCGGGACAGGGGATGAAAAACTGTTTTTT
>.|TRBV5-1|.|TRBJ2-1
CASSLGGQGNEQFF
TGCGCCAGCAGCTTGGGGGGACAAGGTAATGAGCAGTTCTTC
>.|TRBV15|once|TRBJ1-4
CATAPVREKLFF
TGTGCCACCGCTCCGGTTCGAGAAAAACTGTTTTTT
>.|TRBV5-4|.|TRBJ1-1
CASSSAGGPEAFF
TGTGCCAGCAGCTCTGCGGGGGGCCCTGAAGCTTTCTTT
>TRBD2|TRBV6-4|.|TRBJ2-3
CASRLQAGPTDTQYF
TGTGCCAGCCGCCTCCAAGCGGGGCCCACAGATACGCAGTATTTT
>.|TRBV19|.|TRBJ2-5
CASQLVGGQGTQYF
TGTGCCAGTCAACTAGTGGGGGGGCAAGGGACCCAGTACTTC
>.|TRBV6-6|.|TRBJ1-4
CASRSGATNEKLFF
TGTGCCAGCAGATCCGGCGCAACTAATGAAAAACTGTTTTTT
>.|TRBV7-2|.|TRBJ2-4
CASDAGFTKNIQYF
TGTGCCAGCGATGCCGGGTTCACCAAAAACATTCAGTACTTC
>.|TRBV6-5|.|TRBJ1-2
CASRVRDSEGGYTF
TGTGCCAGCCGGGTGAGGGACTCAGAGGGTGGCTACACCTTC
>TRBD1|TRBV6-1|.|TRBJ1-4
CASHRGVDEKLFF
TGTGCCAGCCACAGGGGGGTCGATGAAAAACTGTTTTTT
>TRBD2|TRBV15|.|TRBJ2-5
CATSRGLAGGLKTQYF
TGTGCCACCAGCAGAGGACTAGCGGGGGGCTTGAAGACCCAGTACTTC
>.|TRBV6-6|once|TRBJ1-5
CASSYSKNQPQHF
TGTGCCAGCAGTTACTCGAAAAATCAGCCCCAGCATTTT
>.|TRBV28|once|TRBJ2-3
CASSPSGANTDTQYF
TGTGCCAGCAGTCCCTCGGGAGCGAACACAGATACGCAGTATTTT
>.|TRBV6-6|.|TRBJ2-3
CASSTPSGGAHTQYF
TGTGCCAGCAGCACCCCCAGTGGGGGGGCCCATACGCAGTATTTT
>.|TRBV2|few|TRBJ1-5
CATSPIGNQPQHF
TGTGCCACTAGTCCCATTGGCAATCAGCCCCAGCATTTT
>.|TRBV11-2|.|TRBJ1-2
CASSLDPGGYTF
TGTGCCAGCAGCTTAGATCCGGGTGGCTACACCTTC
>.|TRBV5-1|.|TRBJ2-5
CASSLEGGETQYF
TGCGCCAGCAGCTTGGAAGGCGGGGAGACCCAGTACTTC
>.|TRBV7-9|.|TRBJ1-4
CASSPGGPTNEKLFF
TGTGCCAGCAGCCCAGGTGGCCCGACTAATGAAAAACTGTTTTTT
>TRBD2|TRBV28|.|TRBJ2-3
CASTGAAGGSTDTQYF
TGTGCCAGCACTGGCGCAGCGGGGGGCAGCACAGATACGCAGTATTTT
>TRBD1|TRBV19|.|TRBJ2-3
CASSPRQGGDTQYF
TGTGCCAGTAGTCCTAGACAGGGGGGGGATACGCAGTATTTT
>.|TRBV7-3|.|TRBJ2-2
CASLETGLFF
TGTGCCAGCTTGGAGACAGGGCTGTTTTTT
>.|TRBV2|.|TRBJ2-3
CAQAPPTSTDTQYF
TGTGCCCAGGCCCCGCCTACTAGCACAGATACGCAGTATTTT
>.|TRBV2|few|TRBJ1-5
CASRRAGGQPQHF
TGTGCCAGCAGGAGGGCAGGTGGTCAGCCCCAGCATTTT
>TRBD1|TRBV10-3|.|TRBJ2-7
CAISESTGASYEQYF
TGTGCCATCAGTGAGTCGACAGGGGCCTCCTACGAGCAGTACTTC
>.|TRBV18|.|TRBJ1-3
CASSQGPTSSGNTIYF
TGTGCCAGCTCACAGGGGCCGACTAGCTCTGGAAACACCATATATTTT
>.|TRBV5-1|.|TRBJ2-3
CASNREGSTDTQYF
TGCGCCAGCAACAGGGAGGGGAGCACAGATACGCAGTATTTT
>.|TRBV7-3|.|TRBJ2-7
CASSLLGDYEQYF
TGTGCCAGCAGTCTTCTAGGGGACTACGAGCAGTACTTC
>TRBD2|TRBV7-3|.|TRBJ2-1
CASTSPRTSGGEGEQFF
TGTGCCAGCACCTCACCCCGGACTAGTGGGGGGGAGGGAGAGCAGTTCTTC
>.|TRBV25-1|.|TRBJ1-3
CASSPNPRTGRHTIYF
TGTGCCAGCAGCCCAAACCCAAGAACGGGGAGGCACACCATATATTTT
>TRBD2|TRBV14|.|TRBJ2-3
CASSQGGGPQYF
TGTGCCAGCAGCCAGGGCGGGGGGCCGCAGTATTTT
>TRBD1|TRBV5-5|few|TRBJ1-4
CASSPSGTGLEKLFF
TGTGCCAGCAGCCCTTCCGGGACAGGGCTTGAAAAACTGTTTTTT
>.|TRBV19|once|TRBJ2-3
CASTTSPQGGADTQYF
TGTGCCAGTACCACTTCACCCCAGGGCGGTGCAGATACGCAGTATTTT
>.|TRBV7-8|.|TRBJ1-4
CASSSARQGFEKLFF
TGTGCCAGCAGCTCAGCGCGGCAGGGTTTTGAAAAACTGTTTTTT
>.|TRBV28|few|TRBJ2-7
CASSLVGDLYEQYF
TGTGCCAGCAGTCTCGTGGGCGACCTCTACGAGCAGTACTTC
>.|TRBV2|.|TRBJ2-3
CASSVGSLDTQYF
TGTGCCAGCAGTGTAGGCAGCTTAGATACGCAGTATTTT
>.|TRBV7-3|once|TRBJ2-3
CASSLTGVDTQYF
TGTGCCAGCAGCTTAACAGGGGTAGATACGCAGTATTTT
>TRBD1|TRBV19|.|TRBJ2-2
CASSPQPGQGRAGELFF
TGTGCCAGTAGTCCTCAGCCGGGACAGGGTAGAGCCGGGGAGCTGTTTTTT
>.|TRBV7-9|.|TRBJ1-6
CASSRTVSRSPLHF
TGTGCCAGCAGCAGGACAGTCTCCCGATCACCCCTCCACTTT
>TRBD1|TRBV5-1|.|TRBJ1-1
CASSSQGGSTEAFF
TGCGCCAGCAGCTCCCAGGGGGGTAGCACTGAAGCTTTCTTT
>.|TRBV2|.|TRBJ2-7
CASSRLVGYEQYF
TGTGCCAGCAGTCGATTAGTTGGCTACGAGCAGTACTTC